The 12 T cell receptor beta chains listed next were all sequenced from one sample in a study of blood T cell repertoires in COVID-19. Libraries were prepared by immunoSEQ multiplex PCR; TCRdb keeps only in-frame clonotypes and omits some of them. The data hold 150,000 or so clones, with just under 85% observed a single time. Material for sequencing was peripheral blood. The source of these receptors is an elderly woman with acute or convalescent COVID-19.

The chain has TRBV5-8 and TRBJ2-1; weak D call: TRBD2 (5 bases). Germline CDR1 SGHTS, CDR2 YDEGEE. V lost 3 bases to trimming and J lost 7 bases, with 17 bases between them. The CDR3 covers 15 residues. DNA for the CDR3: TGTGCCAGCAGCTCCAGGATCCCGCCGGGGAATGAGCAGTTCTTC. This encodes CASSSRIPPGNEQFF.

The rearrangement joins TRBV6-5 to TRBJ2-1, with 9 bases identical to TRBD2. Germline loops: CDR1 MNHEY, CDR2 SVGAGI. CDR3 length: 16 residues. V dropped 4 bases and J dropped 0; count of bases not matched to a gene: 4. The CDR3 nucleotides are TGTGCCAGCAGTTTGCTAGCGGGGACCTCCTACAATGAGCAGTTCTTC. This codes for CASSLLAGTSYNEQFF.

The J gene is TRBJ1-3, the V gene TRBV30; D is uncertain. The germline V and J ends were trimmed by 3 bases and 0 bases, with 6 bases remaining between them. The CDR3 is made up of 13 amino acids. CDR1 and CDR2 from the germline V gene are GTSNPN and SVGIG (reference sequence). The CDR3 DNA sequence: TGTGCCTGGAGACAGAGCTCTGGAAACACCATATATTTT. The encoded protein is CAWRQSSGNTIYF.

V usage is TRBV7-9 and J usage is TRBJ2-7; D may be TRBD2 (5 bases). V lost 5 bases to trimming and J lost 3 bases, with 14 bases between them. The CDR3 runs to 14 residues. Per germline, CDR1 SEHNR and CDR2 FQNEAQ (reference sequence). The CDR3 reads CASSPEDWLYEQYF. For the CDR3, the DNA is TGTGCCAGCAGCCCCGAGGACTGGCTCTACGAGCAGTACTTC. Complete variable domain (other parts from reference TRBV7-9 and TRBJ2-7): DTGVSQNPRHKITKRGQNVTFRCDPISEHNRLYWYRQTLGQGPEFLTYFQNEAQLEKSRLLSDRFSAERPKGSFSTLEIQRTEQGDSAMYLCASSPEDWLYEQYFGPGTRLTVT.

The chain has TRBV5-5 and TRBJ2-1; 12 bases fit TRBD2. Looked up from germline, CDR1 is SGHKS and CDR2 is YYEKEE (reference sequence). V lost 3 bases and J lost 7; bases outside the gene matches: 5. The CDR3 is 15 amino acids. This CDR3 reads CASSSGTSGLNEQFF. For the CDR3, the DNA is TGTGCCAGCAGCTCCGGGACTAGCGGGTTGAATGAGCAGTTCTTC.

This clone came up a few times. This chain uses TRBV6-5 with TRBJ2-3, with TRBD2 identical over 9 bases. The CDR3 sequence is 15 residues long. J lost 10 bases, V lost 2 bases, and 10 bases had no gene match. Germline V gives CDR1 MNHEY, CDR2 SVGAGI. The CDR3 DNA reads TGTGCCAGCAGTTACCGGGATAGCGGGAGTTCCGCGCAGTATTTT. This encodes CASSYRDSGSSAQYF.

The chain links TRBV27 to TRBJ1-2, with D possibly being TRBD1 (6 bases). V was pared by 6 bases and J by 9 bases, with 17 bases between. Germline CDR1 reads MNHEY; CDR2 reads SMNVEV (reference sequence). This CDR3 region has 13 residues. As DNA, the CDR3 is TGTGCCAGCAGCCATAGGGGGGGTCGTAGCTACACCTTC. This encodes CASSHRGGRSYTF.

This clone was picked up a small number of times. The genes are TRBV12-3 or TRBV12-4 and TRBJ1-2, with D unresolved. The CDR3 has 12 residues. V was cut by 0 bases and J by 8 bases, with 7 bases left in between. This CDR3 is CASSLAPVGYTF. The CDR3 DNA sequence: TGTGCCAGCAGTTTAGCGCCAGTCGGCTACACCTTC.

The rearrangement joins TRBV27 to TRBJ1-5; 7 bases match TRBD1. The trim removed 0 bases at V and 15 bases at J, leaving 5 bases unmatched. The germline V gene encodes CDR1 MNHEY and CDR2 SMNVEV (reference sequence). This CDR3 is built from 12 residues. The CDR3 bases are TGTGCCAGCAGTTTATCAGGGGGCGGTTTGCATTTT. Amino acid sequence: CASSLSGGGLHF.

CDR3 DNA sequence: TGTGCCACCAGTGATTCGGGACAGGGGTCAGTAGAGCAGTTCTTC. Its translation: CATSDSGQGSVEQFF. The rearrangement links TRBV24-1 to TRBJ2-1, with 10 bases matching TRBD1. The length of the CDR3 is 15 residues. After removal of 2 bases from V and 10 bases from J, the junction contained 7 bases not matched to a gene. Germline V lookup: CDR1 KGHDR, CDR2 SFDVKD.

The J gene is TRBJ2-1, the V gene TRBV11-2; D may be TRBD2 (5 bases). CDR3 length: 14 residues. CDR1 is SGHAT and CDR2 is FQNNGV in the germline V gene. Trimming stripped 1 base from V and 10 bases from J, with 14 bases between. CDR3 in DNA: TGTGCCAGCAGCTTAGTTGCTAGCCGGGGAGAGCAGTTCTTC. Its translation: CASSLVASRGEQFF.

This chain connects TRBV3-1 (or the pseudogene TRBV3-2) to TRBJ1-2; no clear D. V lost 4 bases to trimming and J lost 5 bases, with 32 bases between them. The germline V gene has CDR1 LGHDT and CDR2 YNNKEL (reference sequence). This CDR3 has 20 amino acids. CDR3 coding DNA: TGTGCCAGCAGCCTAGCCACCCTTCACTCACCCAGAAAAACTACTTATGGCTACACCTTC. Residues: CASSLATLHSPRKTTYGYTF.